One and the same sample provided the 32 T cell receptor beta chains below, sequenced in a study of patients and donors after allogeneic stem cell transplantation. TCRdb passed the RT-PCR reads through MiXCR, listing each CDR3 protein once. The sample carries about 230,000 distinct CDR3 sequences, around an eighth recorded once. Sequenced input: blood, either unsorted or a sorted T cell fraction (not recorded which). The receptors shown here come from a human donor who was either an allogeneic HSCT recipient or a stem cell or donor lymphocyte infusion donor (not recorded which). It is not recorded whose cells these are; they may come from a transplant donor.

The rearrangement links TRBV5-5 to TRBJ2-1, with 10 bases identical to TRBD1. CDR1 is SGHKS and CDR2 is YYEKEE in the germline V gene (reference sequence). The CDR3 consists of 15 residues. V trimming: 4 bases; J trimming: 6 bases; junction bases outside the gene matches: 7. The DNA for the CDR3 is TGTGCCAGCAGCACCGCCGGGACAGGGGTCAATGAGCAGTTCTTC. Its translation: CASSTAGTGVNEQFF.

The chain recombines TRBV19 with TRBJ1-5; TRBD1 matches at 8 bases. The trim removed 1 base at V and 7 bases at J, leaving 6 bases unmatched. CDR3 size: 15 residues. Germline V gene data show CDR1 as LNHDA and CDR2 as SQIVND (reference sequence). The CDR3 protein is CASSIVPRGQQPQHF. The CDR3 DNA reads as TGTGCCAGTAGTATAGTCCCCAGGGGGCAACAGCCCCAGCATTTT.

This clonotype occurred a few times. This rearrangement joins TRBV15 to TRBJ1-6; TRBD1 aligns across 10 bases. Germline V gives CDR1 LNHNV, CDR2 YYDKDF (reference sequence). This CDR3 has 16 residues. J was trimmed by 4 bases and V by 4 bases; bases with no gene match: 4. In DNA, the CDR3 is TGTGCCACCAGCACCCGGGACAGGGGTTATAATTCACCCCTCCACTTT. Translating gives CATSTRDRGYNSPLHF. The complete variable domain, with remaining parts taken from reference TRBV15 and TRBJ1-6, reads DAMVIQNPRYQVTQFGKPVTLSCSQTLNHNVMYWYQQKSSQAPKLLFHYYDKDFNNEADTPDNFQSRRPNTSFCFLDIRSPGLGDTAMYLCATSTRDRGYNSPLHFGNGTRLTVT.

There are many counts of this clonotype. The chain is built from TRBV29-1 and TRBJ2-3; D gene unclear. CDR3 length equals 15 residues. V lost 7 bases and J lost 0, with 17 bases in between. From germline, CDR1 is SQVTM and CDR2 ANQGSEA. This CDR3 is CSALPRGPSTDTQYF. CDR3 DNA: TGCAGCGCCCTACCGCGAGGCCCAAGCACAGATACGCAGTATTTT.

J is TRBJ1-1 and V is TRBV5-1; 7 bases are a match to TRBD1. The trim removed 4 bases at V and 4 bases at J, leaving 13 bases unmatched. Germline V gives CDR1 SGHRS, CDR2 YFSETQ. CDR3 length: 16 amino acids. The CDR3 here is CASSLRTGRVGTEAFF. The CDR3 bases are TGCGCCAGCAGCCTGAGGACAGGCCGGGTGGGCACTGAAGCTTTCTTT.

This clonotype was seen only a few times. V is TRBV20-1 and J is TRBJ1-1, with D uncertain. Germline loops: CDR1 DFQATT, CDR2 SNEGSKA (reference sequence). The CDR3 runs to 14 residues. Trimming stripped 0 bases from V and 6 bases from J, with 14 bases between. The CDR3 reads CSARDIRAPAEAFF. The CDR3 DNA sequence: TGCAGTGCTAGAGATATCCGGGCCCCGGCTGAAGCTTTCTTT.

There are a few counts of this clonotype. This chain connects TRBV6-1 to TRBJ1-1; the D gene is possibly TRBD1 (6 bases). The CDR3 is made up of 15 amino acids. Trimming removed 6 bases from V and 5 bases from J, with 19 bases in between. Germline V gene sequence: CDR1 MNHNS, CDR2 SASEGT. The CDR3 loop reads CASSGMGAGYTEAFF. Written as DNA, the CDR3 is TGTGCCAGCAGCGGCATGGGGGCAGGGTATACTGAAGCTTTCTTT.

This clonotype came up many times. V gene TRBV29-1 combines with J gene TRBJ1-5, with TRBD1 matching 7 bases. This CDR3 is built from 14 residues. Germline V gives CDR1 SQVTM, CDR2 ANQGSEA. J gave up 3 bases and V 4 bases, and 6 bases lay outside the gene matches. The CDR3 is CSVGQGGSNQPQHF. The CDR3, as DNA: TGCAGCGTTGGGCAGGGGGGCTCCAATCAGCCCCAGCATTTT.

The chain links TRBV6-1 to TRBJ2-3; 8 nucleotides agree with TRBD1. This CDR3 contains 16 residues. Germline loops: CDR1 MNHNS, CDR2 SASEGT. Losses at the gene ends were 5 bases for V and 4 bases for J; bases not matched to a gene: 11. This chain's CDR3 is CASSTGQGWGADTQYF. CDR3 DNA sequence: TGTGCCAGCAGTACCGGACAGGGCTGGGGGGCAGATACGCAGTATTTT.

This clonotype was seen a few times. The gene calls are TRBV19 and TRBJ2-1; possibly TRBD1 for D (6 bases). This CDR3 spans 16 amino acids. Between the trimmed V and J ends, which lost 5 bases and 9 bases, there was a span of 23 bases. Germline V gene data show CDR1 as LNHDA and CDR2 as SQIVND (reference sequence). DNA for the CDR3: TGTGCCAGTAGTCCAGACCCCAGGGGAATACTCAGTGAGCAGTTCTTC. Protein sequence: CASSPDPRGILSEQFF.

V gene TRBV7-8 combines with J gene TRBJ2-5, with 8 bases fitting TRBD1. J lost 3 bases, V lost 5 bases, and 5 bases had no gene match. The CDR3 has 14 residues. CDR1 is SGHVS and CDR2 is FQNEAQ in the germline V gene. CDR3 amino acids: CASSPPDREETQYF. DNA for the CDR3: TGTGCCAGCAGCCCGCCGGACAGGGAAGAGACCCAGTACTTC. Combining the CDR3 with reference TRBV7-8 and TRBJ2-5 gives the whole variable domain GAGVSQSPRYKVAKRGQDVALRCDPISGHVSLFWYQQALGQGPEFLTYFQNEAQLDKSGLPSDRFFAERPEGSVSTLKIQRTQQEDSAVYLCASSPPDREETQYFGPGTRLLVL.

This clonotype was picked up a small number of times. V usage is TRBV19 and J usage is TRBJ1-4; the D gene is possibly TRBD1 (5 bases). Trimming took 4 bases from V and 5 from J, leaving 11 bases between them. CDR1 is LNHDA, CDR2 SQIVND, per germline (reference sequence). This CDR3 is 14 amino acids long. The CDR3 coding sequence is TGTGCCAGTAGTAGGACACAGATAAATGAAAAACTGTTTTTT. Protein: CASSRTQINEKLFF.

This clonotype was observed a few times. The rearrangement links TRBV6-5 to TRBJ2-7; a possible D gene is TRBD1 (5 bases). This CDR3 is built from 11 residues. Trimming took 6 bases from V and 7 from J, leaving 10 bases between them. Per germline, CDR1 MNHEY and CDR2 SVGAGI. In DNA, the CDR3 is TGTGCCAGCAGCTCGACAGTAGAGCAGTACTTC. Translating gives CASSSTVEQYF.

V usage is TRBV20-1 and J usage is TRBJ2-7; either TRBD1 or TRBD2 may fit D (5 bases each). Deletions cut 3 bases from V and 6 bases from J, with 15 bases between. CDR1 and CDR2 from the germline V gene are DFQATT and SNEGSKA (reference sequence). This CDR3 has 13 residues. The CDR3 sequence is CSASGDVLLEQYF. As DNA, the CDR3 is TGCAGTGCTAGTGGGGACGTCCTACTCGAGCAGTACTTC.

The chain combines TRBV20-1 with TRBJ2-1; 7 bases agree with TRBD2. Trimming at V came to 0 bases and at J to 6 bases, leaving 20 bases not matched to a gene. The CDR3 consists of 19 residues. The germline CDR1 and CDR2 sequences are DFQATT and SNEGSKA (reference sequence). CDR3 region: CSARDLRSGNSPRANEQFF. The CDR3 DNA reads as TGCAGTGCTAGAGATCTTAGGAGCGGGAACTCGCCAAGAGCCAATGAGCAGTTCTTC.

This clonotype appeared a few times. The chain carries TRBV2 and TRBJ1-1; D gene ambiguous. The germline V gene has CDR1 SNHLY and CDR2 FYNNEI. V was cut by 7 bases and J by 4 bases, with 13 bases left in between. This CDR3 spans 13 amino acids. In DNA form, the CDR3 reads TGTGCCAGCATAAAAGACCAAGGCACTGAAGCTTTCTTT. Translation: CASIKDQGTEAFF.

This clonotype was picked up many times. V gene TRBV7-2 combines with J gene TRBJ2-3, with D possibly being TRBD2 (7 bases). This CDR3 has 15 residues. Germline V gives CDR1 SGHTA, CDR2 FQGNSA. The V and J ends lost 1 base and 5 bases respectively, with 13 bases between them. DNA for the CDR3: TGTGCCAGCAGCTTAGATGGGGGGGCGAAAGATACGCAGTATTTT. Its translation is CASSLDGGAKDTQYF.

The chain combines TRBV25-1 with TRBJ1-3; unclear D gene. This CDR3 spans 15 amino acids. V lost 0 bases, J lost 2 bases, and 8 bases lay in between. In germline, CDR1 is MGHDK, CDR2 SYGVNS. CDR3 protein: CASSEYTTPGNTIYF. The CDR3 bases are TGTGCCAGCAGTGAATATACGACCCCTGGAAACACCATATATTTT.

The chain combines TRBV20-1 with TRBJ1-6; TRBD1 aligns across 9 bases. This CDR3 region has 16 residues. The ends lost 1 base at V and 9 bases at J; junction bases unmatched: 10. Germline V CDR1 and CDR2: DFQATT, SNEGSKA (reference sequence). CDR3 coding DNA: TGCAGTGCTAGAGGGGGGACAGGGCGCGCGCTTTCACCCCTCCACTTT. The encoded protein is CSARGGTGRALSPLHF.

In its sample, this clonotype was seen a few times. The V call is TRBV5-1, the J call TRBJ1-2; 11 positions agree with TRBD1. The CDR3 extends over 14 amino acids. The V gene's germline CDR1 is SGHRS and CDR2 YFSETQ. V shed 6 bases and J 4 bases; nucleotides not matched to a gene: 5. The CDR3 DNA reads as TGCGCCAGCACCGCCGGGACAGGGGGCTATGGCTACACCTTC. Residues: CASTAGTGGYGYTF.

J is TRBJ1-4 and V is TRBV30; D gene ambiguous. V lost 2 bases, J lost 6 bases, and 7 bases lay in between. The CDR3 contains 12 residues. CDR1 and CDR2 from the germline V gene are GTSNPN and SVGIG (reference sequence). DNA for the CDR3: TGTGCCTGGAGTTACAGTCATGAAAAACTGTTTTTT. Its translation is CAWSYSHEKLFF. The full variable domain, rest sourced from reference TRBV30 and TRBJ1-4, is SQTIHQWPATLVQPVGSPLSLECTVEGTSNPNLYWYRQAAGRGLQLLFYSVGIGQISSEVPQNLSASRPQDRQFILSSKKLLLSDSGFYLCAWSYSHEKLFFGSGTQLSVL.

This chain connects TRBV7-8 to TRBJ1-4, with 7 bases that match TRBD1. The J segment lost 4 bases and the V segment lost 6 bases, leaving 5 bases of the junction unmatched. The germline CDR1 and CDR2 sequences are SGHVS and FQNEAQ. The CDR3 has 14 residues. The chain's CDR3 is CASRKTGNNEKLFF. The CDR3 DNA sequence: TGTGCCAGCAGGAAGACAGGGAATAATGAAAAACTGTTTTTT.

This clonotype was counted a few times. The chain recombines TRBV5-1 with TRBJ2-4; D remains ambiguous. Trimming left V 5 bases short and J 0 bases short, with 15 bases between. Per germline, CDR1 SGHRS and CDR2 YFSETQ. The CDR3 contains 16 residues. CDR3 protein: CASRSVGELAKNIQYF. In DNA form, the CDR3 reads TGCGCCAGCAGGTCCGTCGGTGAACTAGCCAAAAACATTCAGTACTTC. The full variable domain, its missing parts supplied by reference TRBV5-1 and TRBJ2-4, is KAGVTQTPRYLIKTRGQQVTLSCSPISGHRSVSWYQQTPGQGLQFLFEYFSETQRNKGNFPGRFSGRQFSNSRSEMNVSTLELGDSALYLCASRSVGELAKNIQYFGAGTRLSVL.

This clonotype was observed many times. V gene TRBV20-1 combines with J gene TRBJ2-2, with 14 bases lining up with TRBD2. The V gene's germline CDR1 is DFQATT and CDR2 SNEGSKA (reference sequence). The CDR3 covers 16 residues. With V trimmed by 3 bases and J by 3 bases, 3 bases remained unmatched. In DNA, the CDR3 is TGCAGTGCTAGGACTAGCGGGAGGGCCGACACCGGGGAGCTGTTTTTT. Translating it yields CSARTSGRADTGELFF.

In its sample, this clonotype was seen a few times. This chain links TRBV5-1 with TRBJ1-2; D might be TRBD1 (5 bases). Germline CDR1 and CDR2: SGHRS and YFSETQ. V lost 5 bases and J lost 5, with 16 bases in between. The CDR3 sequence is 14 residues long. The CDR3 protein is CASSSPGKGYGYTF. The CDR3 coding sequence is TGCGCCAGCAGTTCCCCAGGGAAAGGTTATGGCTACACCTTC.

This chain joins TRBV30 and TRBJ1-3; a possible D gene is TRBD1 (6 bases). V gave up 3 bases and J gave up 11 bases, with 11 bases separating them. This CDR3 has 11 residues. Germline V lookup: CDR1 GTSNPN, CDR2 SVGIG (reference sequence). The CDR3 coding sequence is TGTGCCTGGAGCCTGGGACAAGCCATATATTTT. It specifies CAWSLGQAIYF. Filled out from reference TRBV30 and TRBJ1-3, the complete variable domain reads SQTIHQWPATLVQPVGSPLSLECTVEGTSNPNLYWYRQAAGRGLQLLFYSVGIGQISSEVPQNLSASRPQDRQFILSSKKLLLSDSGFYLCAWSLGQAIYFGEGSWLTVV.

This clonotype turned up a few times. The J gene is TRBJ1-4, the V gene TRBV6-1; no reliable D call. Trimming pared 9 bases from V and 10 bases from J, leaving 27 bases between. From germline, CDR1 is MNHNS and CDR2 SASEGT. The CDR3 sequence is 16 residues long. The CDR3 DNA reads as TGTGCCAGAATACCCATTATGTGGACCCTCATACGAAAACTGTTTTTT. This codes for CARIPIMWTLIRKLFF.

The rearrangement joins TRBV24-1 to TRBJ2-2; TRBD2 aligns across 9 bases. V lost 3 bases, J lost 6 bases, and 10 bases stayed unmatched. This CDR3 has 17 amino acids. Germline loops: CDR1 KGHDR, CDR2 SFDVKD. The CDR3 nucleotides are TGTGCCACCAGTGATGTTAGCGGGAGAAGGTTGGCCGGGGAGCTGTTTTTT. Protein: CATSDVSGRRLAGELFF.

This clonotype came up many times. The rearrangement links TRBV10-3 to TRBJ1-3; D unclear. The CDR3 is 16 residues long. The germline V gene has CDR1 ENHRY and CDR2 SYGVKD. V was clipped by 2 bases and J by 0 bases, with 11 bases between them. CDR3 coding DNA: TGTGCCATCAGTGAGCTCAGAAAGTACTCTGGAAACACCATATATTTT. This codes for CAISELRKYSGNTIYF.

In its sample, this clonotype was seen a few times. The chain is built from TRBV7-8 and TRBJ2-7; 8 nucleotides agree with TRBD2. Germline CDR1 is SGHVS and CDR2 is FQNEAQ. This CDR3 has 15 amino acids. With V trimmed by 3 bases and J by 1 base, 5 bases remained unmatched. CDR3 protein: CASSFFGGESYEQYF. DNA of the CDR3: TGTGCCAGCAGCTTCTTCGGGGGGGAATCCTACGAGCAGTACTTC.

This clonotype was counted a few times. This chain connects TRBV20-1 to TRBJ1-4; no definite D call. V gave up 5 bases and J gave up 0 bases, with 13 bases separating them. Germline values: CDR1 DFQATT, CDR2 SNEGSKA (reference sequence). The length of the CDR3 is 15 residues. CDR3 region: CSAPLSIPTNEKLFF. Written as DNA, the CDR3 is TGCAGTGCTCCTCTCTCGATTCCAACTAATGAAAAACTGTTTTTT.

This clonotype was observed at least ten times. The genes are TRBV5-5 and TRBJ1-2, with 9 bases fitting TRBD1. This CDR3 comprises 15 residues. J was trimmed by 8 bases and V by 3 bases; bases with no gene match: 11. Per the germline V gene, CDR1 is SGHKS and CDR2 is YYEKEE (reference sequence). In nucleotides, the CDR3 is TGTGCCAGCAGCTGGGAGCGGGACAGGGTAAAAGGCTACACCTTC. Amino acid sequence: CASSWERDRVKGYTF.